The T cell receptor beta chain described here comes from a study of cytomegalovirus exposure and HLA in healthy donors. The CDR3 extends over 14 amino acids. Per the germline V gene, CDR1 is SGDLS and CDR2 is YYNGEE. V lost 0 bases to trimming and J lost 4 bases, with 10 bases between them. As for the donors, each was a healthy bone marrow donor. This clone occurred once. The PCR employed 60 Vbeta primers together with 13 Jbeta primers. Clones were sequenced by immunoSEQ multiplex PCR, and TCRdb holds only the in-frame ones, with some missing. This table has tens of thousands of clones, roughly 79% appearing once.

The receptor was derived from a young man in good health and CMV-seronegative. V and J are TRBV9 and TRBJ1-2, with D hard to call. The sequencing input was PBMCs. CDR3 nucleotides: TGTGCCAGCAGCGTAGGCGTAAGCCTCTATGGCTACACCTTC. This translates into CASSVGVSLYGYTF.